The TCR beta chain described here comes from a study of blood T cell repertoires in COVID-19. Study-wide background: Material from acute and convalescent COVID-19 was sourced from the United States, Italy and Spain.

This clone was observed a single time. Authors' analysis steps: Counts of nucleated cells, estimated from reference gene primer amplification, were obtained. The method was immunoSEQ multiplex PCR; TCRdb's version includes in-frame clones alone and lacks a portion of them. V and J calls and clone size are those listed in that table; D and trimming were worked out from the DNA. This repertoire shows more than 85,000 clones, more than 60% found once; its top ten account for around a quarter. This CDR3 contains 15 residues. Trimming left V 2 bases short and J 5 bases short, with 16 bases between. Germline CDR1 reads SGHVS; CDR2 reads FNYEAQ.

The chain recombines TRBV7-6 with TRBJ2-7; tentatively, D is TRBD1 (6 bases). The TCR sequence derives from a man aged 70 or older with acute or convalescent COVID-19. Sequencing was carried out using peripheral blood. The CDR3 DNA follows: TGTGCCAGCAGCTTATTTACAGGGAAGGAAGACGAGCAGTACTTC. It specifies CASSLFTGKEDEQYF.